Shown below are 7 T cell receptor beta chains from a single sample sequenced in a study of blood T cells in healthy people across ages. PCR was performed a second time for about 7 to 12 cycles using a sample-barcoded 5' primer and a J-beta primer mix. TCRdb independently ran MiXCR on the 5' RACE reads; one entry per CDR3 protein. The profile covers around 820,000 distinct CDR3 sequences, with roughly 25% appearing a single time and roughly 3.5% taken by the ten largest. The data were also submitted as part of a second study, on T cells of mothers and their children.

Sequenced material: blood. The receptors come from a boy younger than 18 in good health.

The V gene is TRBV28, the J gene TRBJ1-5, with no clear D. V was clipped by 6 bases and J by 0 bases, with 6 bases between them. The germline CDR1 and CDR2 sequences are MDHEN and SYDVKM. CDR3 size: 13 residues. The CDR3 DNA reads TGTGCCAGCAGCAAATATAGCAATCAGCCCCAGCATTTT. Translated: CASSKYSNQPQHF. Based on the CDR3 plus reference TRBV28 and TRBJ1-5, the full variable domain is DVKVTQSSRYLVKRTGEKVFLECVQDMDHENMFWYRQDPGLGLRLIYFSYDVKMKEKGDIPEGYSVSREKKERFSLILESASTNQTSMYLCASSKYSNQPQHFGDGTRLSIL.

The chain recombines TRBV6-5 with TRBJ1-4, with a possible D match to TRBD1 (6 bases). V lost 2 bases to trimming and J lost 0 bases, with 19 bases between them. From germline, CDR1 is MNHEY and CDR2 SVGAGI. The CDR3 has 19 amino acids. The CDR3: CASSYAAGLEGATNEKLFF. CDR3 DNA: TGTGCCAGCAGTTACGCGGCCGGGCTCGAGGGGGCAACTAATGAAAAACTGTTTTTT.

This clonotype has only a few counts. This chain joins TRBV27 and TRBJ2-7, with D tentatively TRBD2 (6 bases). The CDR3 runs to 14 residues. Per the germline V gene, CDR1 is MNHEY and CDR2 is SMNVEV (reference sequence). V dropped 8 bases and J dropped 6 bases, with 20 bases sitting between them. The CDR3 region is CASGLGGEDCEQYF. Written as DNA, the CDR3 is TGTGCCAGCGGACTTGGTGGGGAGGACTGCGAGCAGTACTTC.

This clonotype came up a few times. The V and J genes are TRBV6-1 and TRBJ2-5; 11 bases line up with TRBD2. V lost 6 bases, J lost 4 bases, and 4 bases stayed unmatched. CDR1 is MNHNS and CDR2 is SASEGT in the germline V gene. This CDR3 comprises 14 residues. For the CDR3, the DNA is TGTGCCAGCAGCTACGGACTAGCGGGAGAGACCCAGTACTTC. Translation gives CASSYGLAGETQYF.

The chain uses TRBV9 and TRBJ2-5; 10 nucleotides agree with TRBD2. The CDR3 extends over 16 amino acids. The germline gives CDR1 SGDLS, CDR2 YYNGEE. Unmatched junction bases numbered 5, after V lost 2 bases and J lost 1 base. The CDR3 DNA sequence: TGTGCCAGCAGCGTTCTAGCTAGCGGGGGCCAAGAGACCCAGTACTTC. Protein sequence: CASSVLASGGQETQYF.

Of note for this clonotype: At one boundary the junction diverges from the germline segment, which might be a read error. As DNA, the CDR3 is TGCGCCAGCAGCCCCTATGTCGGGGGGGTGACAGATACGCTGTATTTT. Its protein is CASSPYVGGVTDTLYF. The chain employs TRBV4-3 and TRBJ2-3; the match to TRBD2 covers 8 bases. The CDR3 sequence is 16 residues long. Per germline, CDR1 LGHNA and CDR2 YSLEER.

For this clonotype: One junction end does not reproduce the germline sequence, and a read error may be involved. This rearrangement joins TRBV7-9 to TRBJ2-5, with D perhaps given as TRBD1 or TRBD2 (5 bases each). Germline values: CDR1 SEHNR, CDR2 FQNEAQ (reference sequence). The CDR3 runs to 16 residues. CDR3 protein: CASSHRLGDLQETQYF. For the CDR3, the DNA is TGTGCCAGCAGCCACCGACTGGGGGACCTACAAGAGACCCAATACTTC. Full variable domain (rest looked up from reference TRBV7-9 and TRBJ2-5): DTGVSQNPRHKITKRGQNVTFRCDPISEHNRLYWYRQTLGQGPEFLTYFQNEAQLEKSRLLSDRFSAERPKGSFSTLEIQRTEQGDSAMYLCASSHRLGDLQETQYFGPGTRLLVL.